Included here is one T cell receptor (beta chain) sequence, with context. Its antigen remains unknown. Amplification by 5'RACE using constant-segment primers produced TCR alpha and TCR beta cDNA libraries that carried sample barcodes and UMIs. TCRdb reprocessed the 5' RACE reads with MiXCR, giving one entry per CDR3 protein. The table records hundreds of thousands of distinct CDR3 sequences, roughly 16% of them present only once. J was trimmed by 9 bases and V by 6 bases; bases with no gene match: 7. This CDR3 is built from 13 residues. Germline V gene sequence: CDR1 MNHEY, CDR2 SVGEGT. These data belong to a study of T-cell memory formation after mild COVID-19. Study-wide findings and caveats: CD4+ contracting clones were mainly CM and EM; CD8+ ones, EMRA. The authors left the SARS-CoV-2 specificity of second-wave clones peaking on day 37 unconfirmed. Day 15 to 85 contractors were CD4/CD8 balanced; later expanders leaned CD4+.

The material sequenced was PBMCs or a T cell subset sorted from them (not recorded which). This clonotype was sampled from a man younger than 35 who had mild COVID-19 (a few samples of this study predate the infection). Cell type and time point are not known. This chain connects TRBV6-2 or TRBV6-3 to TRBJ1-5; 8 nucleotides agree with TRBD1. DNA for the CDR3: TGTGCCAGCAGAGCGCAGGGGGCGCGGCCCCAGCATTTT. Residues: CASRAQGARPQHF.